The sample holds one count of the clone carrying this T cell receptor (beta chain). Antigen unknown. With 3 bases clipped from V and 2 bases from J, the junction kept 6 bases outside the gene matches. This CDR3 comprises 17 residues. Germline-derived CDR1 and CDR2 are SGHRS and YFSETQ. The data were obtained in a study of OX40 agonist ivuxolimab in advanced cancers. For the study at large: The patients received agonistic anti-OX40 (CD134) antibody ivuxolimab. The eligibility criteria allowed prior anti-PD-1, anti-PD-L1 or anti-CTLA-4 therapy, and approximately 42% had some.

Produced via immunoSEQ multiplex PCR; TCRdb's table is partial and in-frame only. The data contain around 78,000 clones, 80% to 90% of them singletons. Findings and caveats of the study: Within 6 weeks, CD4+ and CD8+ blood T cells expanded clonally at 0.1 to 3.0 mg/kg.

The specimen was CD4+ or CD8+ T cells sorted from blood, collected in a trial of the OX40 agonist ivuxolimab. This clonotype originated in an adult with an advanced solid tumor such as melanoma, head and neck, liver or kidney cancer. The chain joins TRBV5-1 to TRBJ2-5, with 14 nucleotides matching TRBD2. The CDR3 DNA is TGCGCCAGCAGCTCCCAGACTAGCGGGGGGGGACAAGAGACCCAGTACTTC. Translation gives CASSSQTSGGGQETQYF. Drawing the rest from reference TRBV5-1 and TRBJ2-5, the complete variable domain is KAGVTQTPRYLIKTRGQQVTLSCSPISGHRSVSWYQQTPGQGLQFLFEYFSETQRNKGNFPGRFSGRQFSNSRSEMNVSTLELGDSALYLCASSSQTSGGGQETQYFGPGTRLLVL.